The present entry profiles one T cell receptor beta chain with its context. What it binds is unknown. Different DNA sequences within this sample yield the same CDR3. This record comes from a study of Ad26.COV2.S vaccination and SARS-CoV-2 variants. Across the study: In the study, Ad26.COV2.S was injected intramuscularly once, or twice 56 days apart. Findings of the study overall: Substantial response breadth was reportedly seen for spike-specific CD8+ and CD4+ T cells after vaccination.

Noted treatment: roughly 19 received Ad26.COV2.S at low or high dose, single or two shots; roughly 5 received placebo; per-sample allocation not given. Sampling was performed 63 days after the first vaccine or placebo injection. The repertoire was sequenced with immunoSEQ multiplex PCR; TCRdb's copy has only in-frame clones and lacks some. The data show hundreds of thousands of clones, about 89% seen once. This CDR3 region has 13 residues. Trimming pared 2 bases from V and 1 base from J, leaving 5 bases between. In germline, CDR1 is SEHNR, CDR2 FQNEAQ (reference sequence). The clonotype originates from a person between 18 and 60 years old who received the Ad26.COV2.S COVID-19 vaccine or a placebo. The sequences come from peripheral blood, collected in a trial of Ad26.COV2.S vaccine versus placebo. The genes are TRBV7-9 and TRBJ1-1; D is undetermined. CDR3 region: CASSLTGNTEAFF. The CDR3 DNA reads as TGTGCCAGCAGCTTAACCGGGAACACTGAAGCTTTCTTT.